This T cell receptor beta chain comes out of a study of OX40 agonist ivuxolimab in advanced cancers. Study-wide results and caveats: Expanded peripheral T-cell antigen specificity went undetermined. Clonal expansion in partial responders at 0.1-3.0 mg/kg ranked among the lowest.

Germline V gives CDR1 SGDLS, CDR2 YYNGEE. The V and J ends lost 4 bases and 9 bases, in that order; junction bases with no gene match: 15. The CDR3 is made up of 16 amino acids. Concerning this clone: Its antigen remains unknown.

Clones were read by immunoSEQ multiplex PCR, and TCRdb kept only the in-frame ones, dropping some. The sample contains around 27,000 clones, around 82% of which appear only once. The genes are TRBV9 and TRBJ2-5, with 10 bases lining up with TRBD2. The specimen was CD4+ or CD8+ T cells sorted from blood, collected in a trial of the OX40 agonist ivuxolimab. This TCR derives from an adult with an advanced solid tumor such as melanoma, head and neck, liver or kidney cancer. In DNA, the CDR3 is TGTGCCAGCAGCCCTACTAGCGGGGCTGGGTTTTGGGCCCAGTACTTC. Its protein product is CASSPTSGAGFWAQYF.